Listed below are T cell receptor beta chains from one sample, sequenced in a study of blood T cell repertoires in COVID-19. Here immunoSEQ multiplex PCR was the method, and the copy in TCRdb shows in-frame clones only, minus some. This sample has 250,000 to 350,000 clones, with about 88% found just once. Material: peripheral blood. The receptors stem from a human donor with COVID-19, enrolled during active disease. The donor label of this sample is uncertain. Both conserved end residues are part of each CDR3. The D gene is left open where the match is weak. Expanded clones get a size class; other rows say once, few or many, or leave the size out.

J	D	size	V	CDR3	DNA
TRBJ1-4	-	-	TRBV1	CTSSGGGQGSPNEKLFF	TGCACCAGCAGCGGGGGGGGACAGGGTTCGCCTAATGAAAAACTGTTTTTT
TRBJ1-3	-	few	TRBV28	CASSLVRGQWSSGNTIYF	TGTGCCAGCAGCCTTGTTAGAGGACAGTGGAGCTCTGGAAACACCATATATTTT
TRBJ1-4	-	-	TRBV16	CASSQSGASEVEKLFF	TGTGCCAGCAGCCAAAGTGGGGCGTCAGAGGTTGAAAAACTGTTTTTT
TRBJ2-1	TRBD2	-	TRBV3-1/TRBV3-2	CASSPISGLADYNEQFF	TGTGCCAGCAGCCCTATTTCGGGACTAGCGGATTACAATGAGCAGTTCTTC
TRBJ2-2	-	-	TRBV5-1	CASSSLTGINTGELFF	TGCGCCAGCAGCTCGTTGACAGGTATAAACACCGGGGAGCTGTTTTTT
TRBJ2-7	TRBD1	-	TRBV19	CASSIGTGGYEQYF	TGTGCCAGTAGTATTGGGACAGGGGGCTACGAGCAGTACTTC
TRBJ1-6	TRBD1	-	TRBV7-9	CASERTGDSSYNSPLHF	TGTGCCAGCGAAAGGACAGGGGATAGCTCCTATAATTCACCCCTCCACTTT
TRBJ1-2	TRBD1	-	TRBV4-3	CASSQDRGQGGYTF	TGCGCCAGCAGCCAGGACAGGGGGCAGGGTGGCTACACCTTC
TRBJ2-2	TRBD2	-	TRBV10-3	CAISGLADNTGELFF	TGTGCCATCAGCGGACTAGCGGACAACACCGGGGAGCTGTTTTTT
TRBJ1-2	TRBD1	-	TRBV5-1	CASSLGGQGAYGYTF	TGCGCCAGCAGCTTGGGGGGACAGGGTGCATATGGCTACACCTTC
TRBJ1-4	TRBD1	-	TRBV28	CASGPPGTATNEKLFF	TGTGCCAGCGGGCCTCCCGGGACAGCAACTAATGAAAAACTGTTTTTT
TRBJ1-5	TRBD1	few	TRBV2	CASSNRQGENQPQHF	TGTGCCAGCAGTAACAGACAGGGCGAAAATCAGCCCCAGCATTTT
TRBJ2-3	-	-	TRBV6-4	CAAILSVCTDTQYF	TGTGCCGCCATTCTCAGCGTTTGCACAGATACGCAGTATTTT